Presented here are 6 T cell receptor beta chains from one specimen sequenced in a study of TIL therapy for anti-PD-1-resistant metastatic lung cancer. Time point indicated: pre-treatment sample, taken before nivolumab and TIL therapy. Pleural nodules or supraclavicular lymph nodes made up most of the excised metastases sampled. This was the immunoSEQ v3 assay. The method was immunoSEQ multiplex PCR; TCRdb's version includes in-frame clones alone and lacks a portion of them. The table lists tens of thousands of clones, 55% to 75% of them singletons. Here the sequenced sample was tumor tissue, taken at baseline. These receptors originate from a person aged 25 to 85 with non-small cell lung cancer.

The CDR3 here is CASSVSGQGSQPQHF. CDR3 nucleotides: TGTGCCAGCAGTGTTTCGGGACAGGGCTCTCAGCCCCAGCATTTT. The V and J genes are TRBV6-1 and TRBJ1-5, with TRBD1 identical over 9 bases. Germline V gene lookup returns CDR1 MNHNS and CDR2 SASEGT. The CDR3 has 15 amino acids. Trimming removed 4 bases from V and 6 bases from J; junction bases left unmatched: 7.

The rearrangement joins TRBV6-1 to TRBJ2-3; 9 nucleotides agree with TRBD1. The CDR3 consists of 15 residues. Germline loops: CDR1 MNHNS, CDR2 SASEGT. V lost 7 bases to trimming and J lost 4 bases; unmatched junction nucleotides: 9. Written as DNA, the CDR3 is TGTGCCAGCATTCTACAGGGGGCGCAGCCAGATACGCAGTATTTT. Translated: CASILQGAQPDTQYF.

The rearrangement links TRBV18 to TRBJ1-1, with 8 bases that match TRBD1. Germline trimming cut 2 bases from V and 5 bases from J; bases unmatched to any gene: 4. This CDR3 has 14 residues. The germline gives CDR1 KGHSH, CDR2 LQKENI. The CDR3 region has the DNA TGTGCCAGCTCACCAGGACAGGGCCTAACTGAAGCTTTCTTT. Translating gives CASSPGQGLTEAFF.

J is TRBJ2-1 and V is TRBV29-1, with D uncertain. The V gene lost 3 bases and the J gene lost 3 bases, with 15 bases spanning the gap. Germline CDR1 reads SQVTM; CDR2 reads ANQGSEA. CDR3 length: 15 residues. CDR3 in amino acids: CSVEELTSNYNEQFF. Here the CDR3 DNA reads TGCAGCGTTGAGGAGTTAACCTCAAACTACAATGAGCAGTTCTTC.

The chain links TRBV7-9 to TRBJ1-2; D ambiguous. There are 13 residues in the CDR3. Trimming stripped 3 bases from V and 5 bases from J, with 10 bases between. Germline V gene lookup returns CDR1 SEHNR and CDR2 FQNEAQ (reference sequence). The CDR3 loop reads CASSLMDLYGYTF. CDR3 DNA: TGTGCCAGCAGCTTGATGGACCTGTATGGCTACACCTTC.

The CDR3 DNA sequence: TGTGCCAGCAGCGCGGGGGGGACCCAGTACTTC. Its translation: CASSAGGTQYF. V usage is TRBV9 and J usage is TRBJ2-5, with TRBD2 identical over 7 bases. Looked up from germline, CDR1 is SGDLS and CDR2 is YYNGEE. The CDR3 runs 11 residues. The V gene end was trimmed by 3 bases and the J gene end by 7 bases; junction bases not matched to a gene: 0.